Below, one T cell receptor beta chain is given with its context. The data belong to a study of T-cell reconstitution after alpha-beta-depleted transplantation in children. There are 14 residues in the CDR3. Looked up from germline, CDR1 is MNHEY and CDR2 is SVGAGI. V shed 0 bases and J shed 2 bases, with 7 bases lying between them. It was with unique molecular identifiers that the TCRbeta library was prepared. TCRdb called the PCR reads again in MiXCR, with one record for every CDR3 protein. This table holds about 240,000 distinct CDR3 sequences, 12% found once. This chain connects TRBV6-5 to TRBJ1-2; D gene ambiguous. The sample here was PBMCs from the stem cell graft donor, taken from the stem cell graft. The source is a human donor who donated a stem cell graft to a child with acute lymphoblastic leukemia. CDR3 sequence reads: CASSYSGLNYGYTF. In nucleotides, the CDR3 is TGTGCCAGCAGTTACTCGGGATTGAACTATGGCTACACCTTC.